Listed below are T cell receptor beta chains from one sample, sequenced in a study of T cells after yellow fever vaccination. Using its own MiXCR run on the 5' RACE reads, TCRdb lists one record per CDR3 protein. Of approximately 300,000 distinct CDR3 sequences listed, roughly 8.7% are singletons. Sequenced here: PBMCs, sampled on the day of the first yellow fever vaccination. The receptors were sampled from a man aged 18 to 35 who received the YFV17D yellow fever vaccine. The CDR3 runs from the conserved cysteine through the conserved F or W. The D gene is left open where the match is weak. Only some rows state a clone size, as once, few, many or a class for expanded clones.

CDR3 protein,clone size,J gene,D gene,V gene
CSANGPVGGAVFWAEAFF,.,TRBJ1-1,.,TRBV20-1
CASSRQGSIGHEQFF,few,TRBJ2-1,TRBD1,TRBV7-9
CASSLDGLAGDNEQFF,.,TRBJ2-1,TRBD2,TRBV12-3/TRBV12-4
CASSATGGAGANVLTF,few,TRBJ2-6,.,TRBV7-8
CASSQDRRTSGGFEQFF,few,TRBJ2-1,TRBD2,TRBV4-3
CASSRDRGSEKLFF,few,TRBJ1-4,TRBD1,TRBV4-1
CSPQGTGANVLTF,few,TRBJ2-6,TRBD1,TRBV20-1
CASSLDFWGTRTYNEQFF,.,TRBJ2-1,TRBD2,TRBV5-1
CASSKPGRNYGYTF,few,TRBJ1-2,.,TRBV7-2
CASSFFGTSQETQYF,few,TRBJ2-5,.,TRBV5-1
CASSTWRGEAFF,.,TRBJ1-1,.,TRBV7-2
CASSFDGNSPLHF,many,TRBJ1-6,.,TRBV7-9
CASSLGASVQETQYF,many,TRBJ2-5,.,TRBV12-3/TRBV12-4
CASSLVGRANYGYTF,.,TRBJ1-2,.,TRBV28
CASSLVRGEDQETQYF,.,TRBJ2-5,TRBD2,TRBV5-6
CASSPRTYNEQFF,many,TRBJ2-1,.,TRBV18
CASSGSSAQETQYF,.,TRBJ2-5,.,TRBV7-2
CASSPLTGNYGYTF,many,TRBJ1-2,.,TRBV2
CASSPGNQLFF,few,TRBJ2-2,.,TRBV9
CASSYSRIGDRSTDTQYF,few,TRBJ2-3,TRBD1,TRBV6-2/TRBV6-3
CASSPNSYTGELFF,many,TRBJ2-2,.,TRBV5-4
CASSPVTSGPALSAQGQFF,few,TRBJ2-1,TRBD2,TRBV18
CASRRDRGYTEAFF,.,TRBJ1-1,TRBD1,TRBV7-2
CASSQASGEYGYTF,few,TRBJ1-2,.,TRBV4-1
CASSHRGASAFF,few,TRBJ1-1,TRBD1,TRBV13